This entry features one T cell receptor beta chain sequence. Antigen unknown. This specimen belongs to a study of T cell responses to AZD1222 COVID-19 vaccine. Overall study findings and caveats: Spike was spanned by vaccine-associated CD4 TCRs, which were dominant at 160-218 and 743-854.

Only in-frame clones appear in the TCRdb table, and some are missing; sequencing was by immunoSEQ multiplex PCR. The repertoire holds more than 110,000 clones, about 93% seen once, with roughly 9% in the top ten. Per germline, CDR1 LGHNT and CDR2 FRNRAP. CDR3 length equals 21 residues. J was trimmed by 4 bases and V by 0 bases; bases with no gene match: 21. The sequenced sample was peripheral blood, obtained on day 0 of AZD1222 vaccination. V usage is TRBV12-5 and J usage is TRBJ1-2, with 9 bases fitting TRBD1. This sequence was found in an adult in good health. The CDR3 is CASGLVLGAGTLQGAVYGYTF. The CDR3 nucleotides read TGTGCTAGTGGTTTGGTACTAGGGGCCGGGACGTTACAGGGGGCAGTCTATGGCTACACCTTC.